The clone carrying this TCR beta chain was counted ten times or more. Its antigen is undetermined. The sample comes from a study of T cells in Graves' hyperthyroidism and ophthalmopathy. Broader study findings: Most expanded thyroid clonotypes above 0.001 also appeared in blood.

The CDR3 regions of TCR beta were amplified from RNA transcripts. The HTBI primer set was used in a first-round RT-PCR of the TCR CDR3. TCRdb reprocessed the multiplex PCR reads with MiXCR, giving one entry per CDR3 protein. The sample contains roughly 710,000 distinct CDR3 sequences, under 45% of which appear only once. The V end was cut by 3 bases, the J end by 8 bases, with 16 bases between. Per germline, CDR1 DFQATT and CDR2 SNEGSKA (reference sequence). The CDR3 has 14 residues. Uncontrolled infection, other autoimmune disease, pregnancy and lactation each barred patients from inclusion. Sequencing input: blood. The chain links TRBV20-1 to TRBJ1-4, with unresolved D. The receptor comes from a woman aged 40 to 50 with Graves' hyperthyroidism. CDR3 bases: TGCAGTGCTAGGGACGGGATTTTAGACGAAAAACTGTTTTTT. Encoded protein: CSARDGILDEKLFF.